This T cell receptor (beta chain) was documented in a study of CD8 T cells in Susac syndrome. Study-wide findings and caveats: Individuals included in the TCR sequencing and HLA analysis were acknowledged by the study to be relatively few in number.

RNA amounts of roughly 0.45 to 1 ug underwent reverse transcription with random hexamers. Amplification of TCR beta CDR3 spanned 54 Vbeta and 13 Jbeta via immunoSEQ multiplex PCR. Each CDR3 protein gets one entry after TCRdb re-called the immunoSEQ multiplex PCR reads with MiXCR. The sample has some 100,000 distinct CDR3 sequences; approximately 96% are singletons. Healthy donors acted as controls, with matching for age and sex. The sample holds one count of this clonotype. What it recognizes is unknown. Sequences were obtained from CD4+ T cells from PBMCs. The receptor was derived from a human donor in good health.

The CDR3 DNA reads TGTGCCAGCAGCTTAGGACAGATTAGCACAGATACGCAGTATTTT. It codes for CASSLGQISTDTQYF. V usage is TRBV7-2 and J usage is TRBJ2-3; D may be TRBD1 (5 bases). CDR3 length: 15 amino acids. From germline, CDR1 is SGHTA and CDR2 FQGNSA. The V end was cut by 1 base, the J end by 0 bases, with 8 bases between.